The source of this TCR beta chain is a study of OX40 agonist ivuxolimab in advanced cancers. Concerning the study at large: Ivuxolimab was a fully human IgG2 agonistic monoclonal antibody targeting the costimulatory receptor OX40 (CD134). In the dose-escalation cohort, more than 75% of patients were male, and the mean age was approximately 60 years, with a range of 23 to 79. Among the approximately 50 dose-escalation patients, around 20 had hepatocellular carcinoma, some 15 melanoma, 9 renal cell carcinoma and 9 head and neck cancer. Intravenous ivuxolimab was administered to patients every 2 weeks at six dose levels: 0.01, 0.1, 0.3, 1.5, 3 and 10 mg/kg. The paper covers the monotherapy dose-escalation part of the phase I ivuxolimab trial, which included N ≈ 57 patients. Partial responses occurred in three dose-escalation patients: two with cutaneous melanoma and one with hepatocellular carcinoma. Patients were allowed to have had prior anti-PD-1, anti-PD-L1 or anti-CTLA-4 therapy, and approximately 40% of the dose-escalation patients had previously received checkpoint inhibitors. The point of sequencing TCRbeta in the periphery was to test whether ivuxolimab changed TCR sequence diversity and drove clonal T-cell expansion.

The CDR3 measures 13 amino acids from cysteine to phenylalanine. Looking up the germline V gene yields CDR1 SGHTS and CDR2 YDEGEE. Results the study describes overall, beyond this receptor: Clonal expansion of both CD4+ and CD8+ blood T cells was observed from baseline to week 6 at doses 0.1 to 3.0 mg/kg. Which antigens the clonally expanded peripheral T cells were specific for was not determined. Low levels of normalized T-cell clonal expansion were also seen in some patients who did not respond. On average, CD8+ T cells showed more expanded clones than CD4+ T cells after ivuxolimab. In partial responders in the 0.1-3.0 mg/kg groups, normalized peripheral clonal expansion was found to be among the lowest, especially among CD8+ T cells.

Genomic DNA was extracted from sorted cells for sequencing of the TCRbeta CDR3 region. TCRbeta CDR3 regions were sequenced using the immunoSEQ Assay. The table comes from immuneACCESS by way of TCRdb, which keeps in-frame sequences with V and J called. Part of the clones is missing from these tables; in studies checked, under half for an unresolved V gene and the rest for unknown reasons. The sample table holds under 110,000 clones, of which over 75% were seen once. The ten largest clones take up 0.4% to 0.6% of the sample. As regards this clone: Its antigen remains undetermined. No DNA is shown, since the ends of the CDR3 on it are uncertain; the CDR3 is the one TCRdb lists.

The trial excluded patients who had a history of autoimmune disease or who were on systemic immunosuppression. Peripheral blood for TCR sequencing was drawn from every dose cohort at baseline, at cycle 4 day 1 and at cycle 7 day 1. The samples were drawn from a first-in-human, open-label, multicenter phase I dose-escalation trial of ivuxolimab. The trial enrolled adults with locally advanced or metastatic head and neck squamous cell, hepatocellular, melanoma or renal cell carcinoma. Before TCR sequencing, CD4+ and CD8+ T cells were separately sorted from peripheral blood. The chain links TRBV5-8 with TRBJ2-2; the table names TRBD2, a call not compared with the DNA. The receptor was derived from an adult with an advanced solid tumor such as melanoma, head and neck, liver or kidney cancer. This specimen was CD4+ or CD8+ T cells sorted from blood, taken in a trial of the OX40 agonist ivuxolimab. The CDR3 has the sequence CASSLTFGEKLFF.